These 8 T cell receptor beta chains came from one sample sequenced in a study of memory CD4+ T cells and cytomegalovirus serostatus. Some clones are missing from TCRdb's copy, which holds only in-frame ones; the method was immunoSEQ multiplex PCR. The sample yields under 45,000 clones, over 60% seen once. The sort gate was single viable CD3+CD4+CD8-CD45RO+ cells for memory CD4+ T cells. Sequenced material: memory CD4+ T cells from blood. The receptors stem from an adult in good health and CMV-seronegative.

The CDR3 nucleotides are TGTGCCAGCAGCGGAGGTCTGAATACGCAGTATTTT. Translation gives CASSGGLNTQYF. The chain carries TRBV11-3 and TRBJ2-3; a weak D match, TRBD2 (5 bases). V was cut by 5 bases and J by 7 bases, with 10 bases left in between. Germline assignment: CDR1 SGHNT and CDR2 YENEEA. The CDR3 has 12 amino acids. Full variable domain (outside the CDR3, taken from reference TRBV11-3 and TRBJ2-3): EAGVVQSPRYKIIEKKQPVAFWCNPISGHNTLYWYLQNLGQGPELLIRYENEEAVDDSQLPKDRFSAERLKGVDSTLKIQPAELGDSAVYLCASSGGLNTQYFGPGTRLTVL.

This chain joins TRBV5-1 and TRBJ2-5, with D perhaps matching TRBD2 (7 bases). The CDR3 length is 17 residues. Germline V lookup: CDR1 SGHRS, CDR2 YFSETQ. V was pared by 1 base and J by 3 bases, with 19 bases between. The DNA for the CDR3 is TGCGCCAGCAGCTTGTTTGGGGGGCTAGCGGCCGAAGAGACCCAGTACTTC. It is translated as CASSLFGGLAAEETQYF.

The V call is TRBV19, the J call TRBJ1-5; tentatively, D is TRBD1 (5 bases). Germline values: CDR1 LNHDA, CDR2 SQIVND (reference sequence). V shed 3 bases and J shed 5 bases, with 17 bases lying between them. The CDR3 loop spans 16 amino acids. CDR3 residues: CASSIGWGQVDQPQHF. CDR3 sequence (DNA): TGTGCCAGTAGTATTGGCTGGGGCCAGGTTGATCAGCCCCAGCATTTT.

This chain joins TRBV6-6 and TRBJ1-5; D ambiguous. The CDR3 contains 13 residues. Germline V gene lookup returns CDR1 MNHNY and CDR2 SVGAGI (reference sequence). In nucleotides, the CDR3 is TGTGCTACGGTTGACGGGGAATATCAGCCCCAGCATTTT. As protein: CATVDGEYQPQHF.

The genes are TRBV5-4 and TRBJ2-5, with TRBD2 matching over 7 bases. There are 17 residues in the CDR3. Trimming at V came to 0 bases and at J to 3 bases, leaving 11 bases not matched to a gene. CDR1 and CDR2 from the germline V gene are SGHNT and YYREEE (reference sequence). CDR3: CASSLALGGGMEETQYF. The DNA for the CDR3 is TGTGCCAGCAGCTTGGCTCTGGGGGGAGGGATGGAAGAGACCCAGTACTTC.

This sequence joins TRBV28 and TRBJ2-1, with D perhaps being TRBD1 or TRBD2 (5 bases each). The CDR3 is 15 residues long. Germline CDR1 and CDR2: MDHEN and SYDVKM. The V end lost 3 bases, the J end lost 10 bases, and 19 bases lay between the germline ends. Here the CDR3 reads CASSLGRRTRTEQFF. The CDR3 DNA sequence: TGTGCCAGCAGTTTGGGACGCCGAACCCGGACGGAGCAGTTCTTC.

The V call is TRBV9, the J call TRBJ2-5; D assignment may be TRBD1 or TRBD2 (6 bases each). The CDR3 length is 13 residues. Per germline, CDR1 SGDLS and CDR2 YYNGEE. V was pared by 3 bases and J by 5 bases, with 11 bases between. The CDR3 sequence is CASSEGGLETQYF. In nucleotides, the CDR3 is TGTGCCAGCAGCGAGGGGGGCCTGGAGACCCAGTACTTC. Full variable domain (outside the CDR3, taken from reference TRBV9 and TRBJ2-5): DSGVTQTPKHLITATGQRVTLRCSPRSGDLSVYWYQQSLDQGLQFLIQYYNGEERAKGNILERFSAQQFPDLHSELNLSSLELGDSALYFCASSEGGLETQYFGPGTRLLVL.

The V call is TRBV5-6, the J call TRBJ2-5; D may correspond to TRBD1 or TRBD2 (7 bases each). V dropped 1 base and J dropped 5 bases, with 18 bases sitting between them. CDR1 is SGHDT and CDR2 is YYEEEE in the germline V gene. This CDR3 has 16 amino acids. The CDR3: CASSLLGTVSGETQYF. CDR3 bases: TGTGCCAGCAGCTTGTTAGGGACAGTTAGCGGGGAGACCCAGTACTTC.